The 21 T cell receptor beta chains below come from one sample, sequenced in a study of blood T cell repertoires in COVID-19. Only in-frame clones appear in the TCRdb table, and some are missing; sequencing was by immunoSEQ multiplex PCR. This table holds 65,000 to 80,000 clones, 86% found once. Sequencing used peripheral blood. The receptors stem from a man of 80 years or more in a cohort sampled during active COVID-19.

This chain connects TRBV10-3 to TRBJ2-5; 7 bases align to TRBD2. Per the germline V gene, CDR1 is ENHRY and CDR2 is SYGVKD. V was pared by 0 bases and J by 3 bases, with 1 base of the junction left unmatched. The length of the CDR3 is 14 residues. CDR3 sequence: CAISESSGEETQYF. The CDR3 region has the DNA TGTGCCATCAGTGAGTCGAGCGGGGAAGAGACCCAGTACTTC.

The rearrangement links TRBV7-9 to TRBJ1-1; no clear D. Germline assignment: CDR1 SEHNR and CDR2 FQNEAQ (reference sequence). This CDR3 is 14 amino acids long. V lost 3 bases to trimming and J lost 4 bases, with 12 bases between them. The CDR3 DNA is TGTGCCAGCAGCTTCGAGGGCTTAGCCACTGAAGCTTTCTTT. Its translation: CASSFEGLATEAFF. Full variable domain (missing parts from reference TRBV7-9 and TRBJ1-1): DTGVSQNPRHKITKRGQNVTFRCDPISEHNRLYWYRQTLGQGPEFLTYFQNEAQLEKSRLLSDRFSAERPKGSFSTLEIQRTEQGDSAMYLCASSFEGLATEAFFGQGTRLTVV.

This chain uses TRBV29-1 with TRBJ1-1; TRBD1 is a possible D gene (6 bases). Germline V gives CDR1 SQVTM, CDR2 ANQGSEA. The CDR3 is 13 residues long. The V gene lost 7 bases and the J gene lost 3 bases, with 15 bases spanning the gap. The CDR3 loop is CSGRQAYYTEAFF. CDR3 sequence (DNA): TGCAGCGGCCGACAGGCCTATTACACTGAAGCTTTCTTT.

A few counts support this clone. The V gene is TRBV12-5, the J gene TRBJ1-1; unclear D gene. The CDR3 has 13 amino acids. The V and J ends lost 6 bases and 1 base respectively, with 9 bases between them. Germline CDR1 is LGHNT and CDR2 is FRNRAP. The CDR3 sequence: CASGSEPNTEAFF. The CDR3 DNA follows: TGTGCTAGTGGGAGTGAACCGAACACTGAAGCTTTCTTT.

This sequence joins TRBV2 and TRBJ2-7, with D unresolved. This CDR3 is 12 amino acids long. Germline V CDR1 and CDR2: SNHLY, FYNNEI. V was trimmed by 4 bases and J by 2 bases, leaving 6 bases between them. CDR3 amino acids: CASSANPYEQYF. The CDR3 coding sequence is TGTGCCAGCAGTGCCAATCCCTACGAGCAGTACTTC.

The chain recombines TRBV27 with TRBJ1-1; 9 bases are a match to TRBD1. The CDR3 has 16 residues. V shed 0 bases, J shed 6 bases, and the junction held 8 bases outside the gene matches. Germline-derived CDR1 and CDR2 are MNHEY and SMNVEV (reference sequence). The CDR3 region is CASSLSSTGGSAEAFF. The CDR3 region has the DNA TGTGCCAGCAGTTTATCGTCGACAGGGGGAAGCGCTGAAGCTTTCTTT.

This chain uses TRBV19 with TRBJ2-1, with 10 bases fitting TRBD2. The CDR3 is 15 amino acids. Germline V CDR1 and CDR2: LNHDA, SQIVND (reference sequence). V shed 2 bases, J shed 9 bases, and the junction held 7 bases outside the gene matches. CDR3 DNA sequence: TGTGCCAGTAGTATAAAAACTAGCGGGAATATTGAGCAGTTCTTC. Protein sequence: CASSIKTSGNIEQFF.

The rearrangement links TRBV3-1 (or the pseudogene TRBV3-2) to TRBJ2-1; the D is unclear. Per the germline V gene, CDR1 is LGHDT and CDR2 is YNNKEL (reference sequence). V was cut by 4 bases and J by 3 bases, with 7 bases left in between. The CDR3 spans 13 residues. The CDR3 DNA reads TGTGCCAGCAGCCGGCTTGGCTACAATGAGCAGTTCTTC. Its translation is CASSRLGYNEQFF.

The CDR3 coding sequence is TGTGCCAGCAGCCGCCCCCTCGGGGGAAAGGACTATGGCTACACCTTC. Its translation: CASSRPLGGKDYGYTF. The chain employs TRBV6-2 or TRBV6-3 and TRBJ1-2, with D perhaps matching TRBD1 (5 bases). Germline CDR1 and CDR2: MNHEY and SVGEGT. The length of the CDR3 is 16 residues. Trimming pared 6 bases from V and 3 bases from J, leaving 20 bases between.

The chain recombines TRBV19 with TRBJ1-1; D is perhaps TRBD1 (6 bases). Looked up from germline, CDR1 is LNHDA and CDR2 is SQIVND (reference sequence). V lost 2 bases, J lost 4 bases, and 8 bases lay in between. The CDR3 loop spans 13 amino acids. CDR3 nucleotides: TGTGCCAGTAGTATATACAGGGCCACTGAAGCTTTCTTT. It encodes CASSIYRATEAFF.

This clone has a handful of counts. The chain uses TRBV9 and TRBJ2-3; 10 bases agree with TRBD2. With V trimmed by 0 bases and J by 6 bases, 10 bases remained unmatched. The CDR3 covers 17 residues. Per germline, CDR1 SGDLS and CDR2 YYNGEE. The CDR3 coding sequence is TGTGCCAGCAGCGTAGTGGGTAGCGGGGGGTCTGGTGATACGCAGTATTTT. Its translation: CASSVVGSGGSGDTQYF.

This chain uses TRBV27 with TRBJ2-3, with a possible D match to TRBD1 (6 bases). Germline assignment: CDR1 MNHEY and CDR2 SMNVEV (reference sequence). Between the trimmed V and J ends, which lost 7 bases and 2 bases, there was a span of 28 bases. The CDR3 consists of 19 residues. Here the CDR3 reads CASTEGVGRGTGTTDTQYF. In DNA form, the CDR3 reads TGTGCCAGCACCGAGGGGGTTGGCAGGGGAACGGGTACCACAGATACGCAGTATTTT.

CDR3 residues: CASSQEGTGGAYGYTF. The CDR3 DNA is TGTGCCAGCAGCCAAGAAGGGACAGGGGGCGCATACGGCTACACCTTC. The chain is built from TRBV3-1 (or the pseudogene TRBV3-2) and TRBJ1-2; 12 bases match TRBD1. The CDR3 consists of 16 residues. V lost 0 bases to trimming and J lost 8 bases; unmatched junction nucleotides: 7. Germline CDR1 LGHDT, CDR2 YNNKEL (reference sequence).

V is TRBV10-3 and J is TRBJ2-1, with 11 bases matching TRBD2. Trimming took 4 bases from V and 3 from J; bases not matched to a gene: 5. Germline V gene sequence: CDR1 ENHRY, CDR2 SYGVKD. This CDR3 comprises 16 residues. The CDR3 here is CAISAPSGGFYNEQFF. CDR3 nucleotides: TGTGCCATCAGTGCCCCTAGCGGGGGGTTCTACAATGAGCAGTTCTTC.

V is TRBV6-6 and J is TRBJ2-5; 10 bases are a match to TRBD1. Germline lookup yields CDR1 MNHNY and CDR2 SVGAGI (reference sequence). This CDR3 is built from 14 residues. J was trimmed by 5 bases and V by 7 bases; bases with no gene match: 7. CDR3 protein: CASKDRGRRETQYF. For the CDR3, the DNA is TGTGCCAGCAAAGACAGGGGGCGCCGGGAGACCCAGTACTTC.

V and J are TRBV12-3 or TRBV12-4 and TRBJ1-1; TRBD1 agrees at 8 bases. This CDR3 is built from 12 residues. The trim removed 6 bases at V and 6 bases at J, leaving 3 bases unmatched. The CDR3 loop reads CASSSDRAEAFF. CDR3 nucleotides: TGTGCCAGCAGCTCGGACAGGGCTGAAGCTTTCTTT.

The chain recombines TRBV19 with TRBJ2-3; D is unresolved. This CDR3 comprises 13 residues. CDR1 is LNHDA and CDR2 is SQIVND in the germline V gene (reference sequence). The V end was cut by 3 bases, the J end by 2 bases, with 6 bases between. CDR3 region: CASSMYTTDTQYF. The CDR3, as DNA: TGTGCCAGTAGTATGTACACCACAGATACGCAGTATTTT. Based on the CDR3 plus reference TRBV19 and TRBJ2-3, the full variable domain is DGGITQSPKYLFRKEGQNVTLSCEQNLNHDAMYWYRQDPGQGLRLIYYSQIVNDFQKGDIAEGYSVSREKKESFPLTVTSAQKNPTAFYLCASSMYTTDTQYFGPGTRLTVL.

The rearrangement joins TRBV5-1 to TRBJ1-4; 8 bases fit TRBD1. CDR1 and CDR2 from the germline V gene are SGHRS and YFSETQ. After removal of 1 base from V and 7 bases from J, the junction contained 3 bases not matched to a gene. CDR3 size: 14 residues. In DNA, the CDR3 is TGCGCCAGCAGCTTGAGAGACAGGGGTGAAAAACTGTTTTTT. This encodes CASSLRDRGEKLFF. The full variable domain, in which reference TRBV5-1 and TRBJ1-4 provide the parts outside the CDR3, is KAGVTQTPRYLIKTRGQQVTLSCSPISGHRSVSWYQQTPGQGLQFLFEYFSETQRNKGNFPGRFSGRQFSNSRSEMNVSTLELGDSALYLCASSLRDRGEKLFFGSGTQLSVL.

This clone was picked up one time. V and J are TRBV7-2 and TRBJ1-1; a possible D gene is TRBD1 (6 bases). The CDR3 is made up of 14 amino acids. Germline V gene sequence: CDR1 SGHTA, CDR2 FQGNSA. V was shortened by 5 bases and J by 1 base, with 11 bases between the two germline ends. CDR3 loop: CASSLRTANTEAFF. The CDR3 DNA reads TGTGCCAGCAGCCTCCGGACAGCGAACACTGAAGCTTTCTTT.

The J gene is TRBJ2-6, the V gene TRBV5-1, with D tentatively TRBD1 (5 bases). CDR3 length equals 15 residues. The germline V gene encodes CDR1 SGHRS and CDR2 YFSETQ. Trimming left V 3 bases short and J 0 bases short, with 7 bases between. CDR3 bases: TGCGCCAGCAGCTCCACAGGCTCTGGGGCCAACGTCCTGACTTTC. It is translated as CASSSTGSGANVLTF.

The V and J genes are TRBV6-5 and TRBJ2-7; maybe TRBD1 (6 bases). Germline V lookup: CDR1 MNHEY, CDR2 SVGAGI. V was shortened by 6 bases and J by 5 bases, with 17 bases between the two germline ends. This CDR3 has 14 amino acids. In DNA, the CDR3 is TGTGCCAGCAGCGGGATAGAGGGGGTTGACGAGCAGTACGTC. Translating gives CASSGIEGVDEQYV.